These 6 T cell receptor beta chains share one sample of origin, sequenced in a study of CD8+ T cells in alopecia areata. Reverse transcription of extracted RNA yielded cDNA, which provided the sequencing template. TCRdb keeps only in-frame clones here, not all; method: immunoSEQ multiplex PCR. The sample carries fewer than 250,000 clones, less than 45% recorded once. Treatment specified: oral pan-JAK inhibitor, 5-10 mg twice daily. Sample: CD4+ T cells sorted from blood, taken around week 36, from a patient treated with tofacitinib. All receptors come from a human donor with alopecia areata.

The chain uses TRBV11-3 and TRBJ2-2; D may match TRBD1 or TRBD2 (6 bases each). The CDR3 has 14 amino acids. CDR1 and CDR2 (germline): SGHNT, YENEEA. The V gene lost 7 bases and the J gene lost 7 bases, with 16 bases spanning the gap. The CDR3 coding sequence is TGTGCCAGCACCACTACAGGGCGGGACGGGGAGCTGTTTTTT. It translates to CASTTTGRDGELFF.

A note on this clone: Other DNA sequences within the sample encode an identical CDR3. The genes are TRBV29-1 and TRBJ2-1, with 7 bases identical to TRBD2. Trimming cost V 6 bases and J 7 bases; bases outside gene matches: 12. The length of the CDR3 is 14 residues. Germline V gene sequence: CDR1 SQVTM, CDR2 ANQGSEA. CDR3 residues: CSVERGTGGNEQFF. CDR3 coding DNA: TGCAGCGTAGAACGGGGTACCGGGGGGAATGAGCAGTTCTTC.

The V gene is TRBV30, the J gene TRBJ1-3; D unclear. CDR1 is GTSNPN, CDR2 SVGIG, per germline (reference sequence). The ends were cut back, 7 bases at V and 1 base at J, with 8 bases in the middle. CDR3 length equals 12 residues. CDR3 in amino acids: CASEISGNTIYF. The CDR3 DNA reads as TGTGCCTCTGAAATTTCTGGAAACACCATATATTTT.

A few counts support this clone. The chain uses TRBV5-1 and TRBJ2-2; TRBD1 matches 7 bases. CDR1 SGHRS and CDR2 YFSETQ come from the germline V gene. J lost 8 bases, V lost 0 bases, and 7 bases had no gene match. The CDR3 contains 15 residues. The CDR3 DNA follows: TGCGCCAGCAGCTTGGCCCAACAGGGGCAAGGGGAGCTGTTTTTT. Translated: CASSLAQQGQGELFF.

This clone was counted between two and nine times. The chain has TRBV29-1 and TRBJ1-5; 12 positions agree with TRBD1. Trimming removed 4 bases from V and 5 bases from J; junction bases left unmatched: 3. Per germline, CDR1 SQVTM and CDR2 ANQGSEA. The CDR3 is 14 amino acids. The CDR3: CSVGDRGPYQPQHF. The CDR3 DNA follows: TGCAGCGTTGGGGACAGGGGGCCTTATCAGCCCCAGCATTTT.

This chain links TRBV9 with TRBJ2-1, with unresolved D. The CDR3 length is 13 residues. Germline CDR1 is SGDLS and CDR2 is YYNGEE. Trimming removed 2 bases from V and 3 bases from J, with 6 bases in between. The CDR3 bases are TGTGCCAGCAGCGTGGGGAACTACAATGAGCAGTTCTTC. Its translation is CASSVGNYNEQFF.